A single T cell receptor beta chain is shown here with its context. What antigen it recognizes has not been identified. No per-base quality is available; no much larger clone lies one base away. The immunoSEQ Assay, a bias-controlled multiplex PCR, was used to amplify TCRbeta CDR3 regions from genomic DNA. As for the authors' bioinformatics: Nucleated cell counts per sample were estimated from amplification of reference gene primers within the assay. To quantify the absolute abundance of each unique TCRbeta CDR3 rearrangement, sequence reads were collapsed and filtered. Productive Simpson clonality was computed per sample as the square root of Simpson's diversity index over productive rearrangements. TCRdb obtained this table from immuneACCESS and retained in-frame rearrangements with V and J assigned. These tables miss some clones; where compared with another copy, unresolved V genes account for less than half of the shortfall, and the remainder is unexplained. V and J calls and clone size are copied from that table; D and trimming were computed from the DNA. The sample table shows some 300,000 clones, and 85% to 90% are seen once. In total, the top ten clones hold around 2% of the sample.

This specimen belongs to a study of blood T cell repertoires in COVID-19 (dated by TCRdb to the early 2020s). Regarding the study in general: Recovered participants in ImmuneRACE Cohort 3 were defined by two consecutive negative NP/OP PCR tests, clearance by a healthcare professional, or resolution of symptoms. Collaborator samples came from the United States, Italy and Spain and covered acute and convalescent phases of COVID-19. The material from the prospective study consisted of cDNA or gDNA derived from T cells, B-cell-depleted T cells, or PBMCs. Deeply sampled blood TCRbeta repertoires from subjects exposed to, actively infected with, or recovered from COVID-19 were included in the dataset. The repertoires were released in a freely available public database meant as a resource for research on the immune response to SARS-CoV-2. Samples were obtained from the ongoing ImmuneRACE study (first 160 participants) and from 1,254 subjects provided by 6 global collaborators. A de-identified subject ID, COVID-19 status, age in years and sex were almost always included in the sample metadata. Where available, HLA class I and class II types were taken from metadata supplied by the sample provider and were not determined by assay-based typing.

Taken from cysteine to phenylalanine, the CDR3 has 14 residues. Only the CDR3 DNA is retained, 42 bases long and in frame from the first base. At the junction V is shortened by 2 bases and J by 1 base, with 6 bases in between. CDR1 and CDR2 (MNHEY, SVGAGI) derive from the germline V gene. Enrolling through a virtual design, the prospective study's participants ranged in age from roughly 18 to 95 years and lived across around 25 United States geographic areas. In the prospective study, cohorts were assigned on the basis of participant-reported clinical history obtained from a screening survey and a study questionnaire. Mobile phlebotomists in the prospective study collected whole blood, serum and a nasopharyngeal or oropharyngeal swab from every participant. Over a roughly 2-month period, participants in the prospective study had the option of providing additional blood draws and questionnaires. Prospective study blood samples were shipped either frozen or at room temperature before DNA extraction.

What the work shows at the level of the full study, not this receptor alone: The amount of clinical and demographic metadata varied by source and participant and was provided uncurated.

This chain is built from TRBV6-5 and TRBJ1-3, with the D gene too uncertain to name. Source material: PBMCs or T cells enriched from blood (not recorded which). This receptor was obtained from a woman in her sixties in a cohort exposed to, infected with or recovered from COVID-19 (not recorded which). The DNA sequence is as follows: TGTGCCAGCAGTTACGGCTCTTCTGGAAACACCATATATTTT. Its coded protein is CASSYGSSGNTIYF.